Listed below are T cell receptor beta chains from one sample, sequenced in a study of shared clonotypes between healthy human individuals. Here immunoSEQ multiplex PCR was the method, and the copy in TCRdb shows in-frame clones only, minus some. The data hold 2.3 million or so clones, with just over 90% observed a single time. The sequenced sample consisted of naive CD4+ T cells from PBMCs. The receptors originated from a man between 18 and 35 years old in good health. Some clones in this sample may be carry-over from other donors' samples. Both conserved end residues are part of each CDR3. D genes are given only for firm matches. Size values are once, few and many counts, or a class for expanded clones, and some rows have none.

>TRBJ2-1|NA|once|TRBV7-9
CASSLEGGLEQFF
TGTGCCAGCAGCCTCGAGGGGGGACTCGAGCAGTTCTTC
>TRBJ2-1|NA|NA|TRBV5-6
CASSLWLAHNNEQFF
TGTGCCAGCAGCTTGTGGCTAGCGCATAACAATGAGCAGTTCTTC
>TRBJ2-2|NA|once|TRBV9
CASSVAGIGAGELFF
TGTGCCAGCAGCGTAGCAGGGATCGGGGCCGGGGAGCTGTTTTTT
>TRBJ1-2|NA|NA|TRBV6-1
CASSGTVNYGYTF
TGTGCCAGCAGTGGAACAGTAAACTATGGCTACACCTTC
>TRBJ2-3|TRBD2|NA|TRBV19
CASSRGTSGRARDTQYF
TGTGCCAGTAGCAGAGGGACTAGCGGGAGGGCCCGAGATACGCAGTATTTT
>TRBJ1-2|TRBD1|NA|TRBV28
CASSHRGGYTF
TGTGCCAGCAGCCACAGGGGAGGCTACACCTTC
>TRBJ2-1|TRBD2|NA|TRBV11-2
CASSQALAVPSLEQFF
TGTGCCAGCAGCCAGGCACTAGCGGTCCCGAGTCTTGAGCAGTTCTTC
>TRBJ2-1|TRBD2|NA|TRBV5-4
CASSLDLADYNEQFF
TGTGCCAGCAGCTTGGACCTAGCGGATTACAATGAGCAGTTCTTC
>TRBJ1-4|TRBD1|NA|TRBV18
CASSPTSGQGNEKLFF
TGTGCCAGCTCACCGACTTCGGGACAGGGGAATGAAAAACTGTTTTTT
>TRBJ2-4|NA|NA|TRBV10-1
CASSDSSGTEAKNIQYF
TGCGCCAGCAGTGACTCCTCGGGGACCGAGGCCAAAAACATTCAGTACTTC
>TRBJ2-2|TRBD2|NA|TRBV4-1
CASSQGLGSGDFTGELFF
TGCGCCAGCAGCCAAGGCCTGGGGAGCGGGGACTTCACCGGGGAGCTGTTTTTT